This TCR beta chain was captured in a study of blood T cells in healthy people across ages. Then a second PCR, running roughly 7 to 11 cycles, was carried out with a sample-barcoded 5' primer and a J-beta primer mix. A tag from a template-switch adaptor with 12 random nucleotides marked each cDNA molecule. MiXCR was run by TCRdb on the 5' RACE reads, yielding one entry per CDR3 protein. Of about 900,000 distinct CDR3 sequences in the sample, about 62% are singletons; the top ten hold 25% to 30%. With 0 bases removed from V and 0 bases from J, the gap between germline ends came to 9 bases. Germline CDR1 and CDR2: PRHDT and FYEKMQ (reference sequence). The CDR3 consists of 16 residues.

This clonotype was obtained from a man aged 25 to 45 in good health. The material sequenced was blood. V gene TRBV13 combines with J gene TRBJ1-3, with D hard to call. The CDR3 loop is CASSLGPALSGNTIYF. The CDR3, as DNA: TGTGCCAGCAGCTTAGGACCCGCACTCTCTGGAAACACCATATATTTT.